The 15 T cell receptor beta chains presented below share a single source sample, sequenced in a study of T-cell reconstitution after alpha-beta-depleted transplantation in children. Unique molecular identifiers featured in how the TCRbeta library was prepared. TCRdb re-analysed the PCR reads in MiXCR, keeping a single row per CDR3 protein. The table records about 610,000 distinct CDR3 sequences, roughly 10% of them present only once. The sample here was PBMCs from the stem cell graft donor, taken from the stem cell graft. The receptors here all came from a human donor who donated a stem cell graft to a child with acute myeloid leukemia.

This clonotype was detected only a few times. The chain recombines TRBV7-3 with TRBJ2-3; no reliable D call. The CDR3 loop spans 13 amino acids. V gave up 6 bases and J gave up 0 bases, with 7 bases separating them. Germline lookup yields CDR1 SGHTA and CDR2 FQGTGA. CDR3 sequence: CASRDTSTDTQYF. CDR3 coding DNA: TGTGCCAGCAGGGATACTAGCACAGATACGCAGTATTTT. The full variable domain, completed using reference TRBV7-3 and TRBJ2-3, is GAGVSQTPSNKVTEKGKYVELRCDPISGHTALYWYRQSLGQGPEFLIYFQGTGAADDSGLPNDRFFAVRPEGSVSTLKIQRTERGDSAVYLCASRDTSTDTQYFGPGTRLTVL.

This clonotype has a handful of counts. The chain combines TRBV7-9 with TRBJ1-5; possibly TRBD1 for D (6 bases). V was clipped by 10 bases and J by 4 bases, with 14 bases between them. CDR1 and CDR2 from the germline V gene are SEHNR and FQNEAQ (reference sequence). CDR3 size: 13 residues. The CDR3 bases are TGTGCCATCCTGCCAAGGGGGAATCAGCCCCAGCATTTT. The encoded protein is CAILPRGNQPQHF. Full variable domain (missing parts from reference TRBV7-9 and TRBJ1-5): DTGVSQNPRHKITKRGQNVTFRCDPISEHNRLYWYRQTLGQGPEFLTYFQNEAQLEKSRLLSDRFSAERPKGSFSTLEIQRTEQGDSAMYLCAILPRGNQPQHFGDGTRLSIL.

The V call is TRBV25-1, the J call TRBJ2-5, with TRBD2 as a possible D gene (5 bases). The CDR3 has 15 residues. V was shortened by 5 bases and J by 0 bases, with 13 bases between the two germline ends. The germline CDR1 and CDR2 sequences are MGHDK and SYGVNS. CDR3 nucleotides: TGTGCCAGCAGTTTAGGACTCGATTACCAAGAGACCCAGTACTTC. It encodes CASSLGLDYQETQYF. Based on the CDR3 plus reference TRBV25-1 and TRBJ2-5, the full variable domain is EADIYQTPRYLVIGTGKKITLECSQTMGHDKMYWYQQDPGMELHLIHYSYGVNSTEKGDLSSESTVSRIRTEHFPLTLESARPSHTSQYLCASSLGLDYQETQYFGPGTRLLVL.

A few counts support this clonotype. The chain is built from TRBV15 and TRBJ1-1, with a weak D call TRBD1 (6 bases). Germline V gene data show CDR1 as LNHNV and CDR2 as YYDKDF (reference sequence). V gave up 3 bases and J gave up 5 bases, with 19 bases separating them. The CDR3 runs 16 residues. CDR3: CATSRKSGRGGTEAFF. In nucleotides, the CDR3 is TGTGCCACCAGCAGGAAATCAGGCCGAGGGGGGACTGAAGCTTTCTTT.

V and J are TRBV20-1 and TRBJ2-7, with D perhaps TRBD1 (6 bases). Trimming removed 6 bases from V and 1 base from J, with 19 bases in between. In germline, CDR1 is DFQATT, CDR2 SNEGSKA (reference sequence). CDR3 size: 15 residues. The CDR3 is CSANLGQTLSYEQYF. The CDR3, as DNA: TGCAGTGCAAACCTAGGACAGACTTTATCCTACGAGCAGTACTTC.

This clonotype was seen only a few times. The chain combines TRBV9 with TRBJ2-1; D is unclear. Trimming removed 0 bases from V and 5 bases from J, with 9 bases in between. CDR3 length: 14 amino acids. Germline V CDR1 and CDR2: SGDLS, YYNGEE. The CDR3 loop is CASSVVPANNEQFF. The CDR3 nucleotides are TGTGCCAGCAGCGTAGTCCCAGCTAACAATGAGCAGTTCTTC.

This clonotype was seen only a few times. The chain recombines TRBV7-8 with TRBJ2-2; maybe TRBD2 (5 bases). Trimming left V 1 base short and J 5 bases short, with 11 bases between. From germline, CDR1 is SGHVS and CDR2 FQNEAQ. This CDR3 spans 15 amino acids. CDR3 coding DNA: TGTGCCAGCAGCTTAGATAGCGCTCAAACCGGGGAGCTGTTTTTT. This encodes CASSLDSAQTGELFF.

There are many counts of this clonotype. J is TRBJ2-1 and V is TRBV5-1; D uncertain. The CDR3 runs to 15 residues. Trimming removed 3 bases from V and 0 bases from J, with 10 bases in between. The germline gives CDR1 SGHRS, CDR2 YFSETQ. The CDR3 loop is CASSSEGRSYNEQFF. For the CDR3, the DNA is TGCGCCAGCAGCTCCGAAGGACGCTCCTACAATGAGCAGTTCTTC.

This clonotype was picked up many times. Written as DNA, the CDR3 is TGTGCCATCAGCGGGACAGACCAAGAGACCCAGTACTTC. It encodes CAISGTDQETQYF. The V call is TRBV10-3, the J call TRBJ2-5; 7 bases are a match to TRBD1. The length of the CDR3 is 13 residues. Germline assignment: CDR1 ENHRY and CDR2 SYGVKD. The V and J ends lost 6 bases and 0 bases, in that order; junction bases with no gene match: 1.

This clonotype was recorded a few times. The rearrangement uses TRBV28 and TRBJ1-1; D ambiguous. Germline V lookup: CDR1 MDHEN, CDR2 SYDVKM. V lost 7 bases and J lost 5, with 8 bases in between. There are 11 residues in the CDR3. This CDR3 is CASIGDTEAFF. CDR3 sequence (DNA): TGTGCCAGCATTGGGGATACTGAAGCTTTCTTT. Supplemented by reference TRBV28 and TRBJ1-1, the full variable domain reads DVKVTQSSRYLVKRTGEKVFLECVQDMDHENMFWYRQDPGLGLRLIYFSYDVKMKEKGDIPEGYSVSREKKERFSLILESASTNQTSMYLCASIGDTEAFFGQGTRLTVV.

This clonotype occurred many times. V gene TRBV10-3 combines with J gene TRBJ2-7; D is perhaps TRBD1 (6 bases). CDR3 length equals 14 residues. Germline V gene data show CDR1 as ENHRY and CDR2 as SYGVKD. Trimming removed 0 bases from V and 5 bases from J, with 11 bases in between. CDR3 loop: CAISESGQGNEQYF. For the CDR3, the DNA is TGTGCCATCAGTGAGTCTGGTCAGGGGAACGAGCAGTACTTC.

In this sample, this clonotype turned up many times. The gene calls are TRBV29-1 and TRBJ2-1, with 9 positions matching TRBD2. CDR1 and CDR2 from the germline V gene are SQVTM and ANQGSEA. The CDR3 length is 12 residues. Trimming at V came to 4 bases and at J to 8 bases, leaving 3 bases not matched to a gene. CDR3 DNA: TGCAGCGTTGGGACTAGCGCGTATGAGCAGTTCTTC. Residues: CSVGTSAYEQFF.

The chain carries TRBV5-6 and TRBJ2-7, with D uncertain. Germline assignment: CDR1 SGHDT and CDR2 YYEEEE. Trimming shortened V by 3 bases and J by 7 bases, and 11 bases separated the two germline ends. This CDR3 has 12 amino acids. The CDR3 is CASSSSQGEQYF. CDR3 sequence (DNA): TGTGCCAGCAGCTCGTCCCAAGGGGAGCAGTACTTC.

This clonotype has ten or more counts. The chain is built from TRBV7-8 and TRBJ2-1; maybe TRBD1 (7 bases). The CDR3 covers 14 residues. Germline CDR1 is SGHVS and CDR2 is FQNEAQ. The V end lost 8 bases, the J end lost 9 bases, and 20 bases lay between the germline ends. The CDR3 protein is CASLRGTAILEQFF. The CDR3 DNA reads TGTGCCAGCCTTCGGGGGACAGCGATCCTTGAGCAGTTCTTC.

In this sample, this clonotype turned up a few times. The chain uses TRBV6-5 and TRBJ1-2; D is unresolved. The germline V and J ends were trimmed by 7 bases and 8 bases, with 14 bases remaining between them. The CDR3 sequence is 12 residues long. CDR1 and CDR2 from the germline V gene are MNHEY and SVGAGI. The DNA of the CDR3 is TGTGCCAGCACCGAGGGTTTCGGGGGCTACACCTTC. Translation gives CASTEGFGGYTF.